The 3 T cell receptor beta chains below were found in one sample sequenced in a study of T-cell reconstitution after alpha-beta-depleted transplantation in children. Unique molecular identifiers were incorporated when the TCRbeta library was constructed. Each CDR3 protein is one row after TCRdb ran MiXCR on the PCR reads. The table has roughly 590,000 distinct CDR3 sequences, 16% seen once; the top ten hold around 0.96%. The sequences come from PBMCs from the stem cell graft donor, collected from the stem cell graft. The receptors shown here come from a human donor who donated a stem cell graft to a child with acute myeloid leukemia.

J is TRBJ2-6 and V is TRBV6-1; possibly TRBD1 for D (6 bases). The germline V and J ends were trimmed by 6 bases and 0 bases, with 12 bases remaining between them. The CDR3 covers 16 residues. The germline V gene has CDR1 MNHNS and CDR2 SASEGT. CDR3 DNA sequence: TGTGCCAGCAGACAGGGAGCGGCCTCTGGGGCCAACGTCCTGACTTTC. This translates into CASRQGAASGANVLTF.

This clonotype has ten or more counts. This chain's CDR3 is CASSYLGGPGEQFF. In DNA form, the CDR3 reads TGTGCCAGCAGTTACCTCGGGGGGCCGGGCGAGCAGTTCTTC. The V gene is TRBV6-2 or TRBV6-3, the J gene TRBJ2-1; the D gene is possibly TRBD2 (7 bases). The ends were cut back, 2 bases at V and 10 bases at J, with 15 bases in the middle. This CDR3 region has 14 residues. CDR1 and CDR2 from the germline V gene are MNHEY and SVGEGT.

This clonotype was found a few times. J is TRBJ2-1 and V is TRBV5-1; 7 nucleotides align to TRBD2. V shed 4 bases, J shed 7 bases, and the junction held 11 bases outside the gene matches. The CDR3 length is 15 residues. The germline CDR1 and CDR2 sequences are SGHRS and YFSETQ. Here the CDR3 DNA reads TGCGCCAGCAGCCGCAGCGGGGTTAGGAGGAATGAGCAGTTCTTC. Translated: CASSRSGVRRNEQFF.